This T cell receptor (beta chain) stems from a study of T cells in Graves' hyperthyroidism and ophthalmopathy. Germline loops: CDR1 SGHAT, CDR2 FQNNGV. The V end was cut by 0 bases, the J end by 4 bases, with 9 bases between. The CDR3 covers 14 residues. The TCR beta CDR3 regions underwent amplification using RNA transcripts as the source. HTBI primers were used for first-round RT-PCR of the TCR CDR3. From the multiplex PCR reads, TCRdb called clonotypes with MiXCR, one entry per CDR3 protein. The data hold 20,000 to 30,000 distinct CDR3 sequences, with under 55% observed a single time. In making diagnoses, clinical symptoms, serum thyroxine and TRAb, thyroid ultrasound and orbital computed tomography were all used. This clonotype was recorded many times.

This chain joins TRBV11-2 and TRBJ1-1; the D gene is possibly TRBD1 (6 bases). The source material was blood. The receptor was isolated from a woman aged 25-40 years with Graves' hyperthyroidism. CDR3 nucleotide sequence: TGTGCCAGCAGCTTAGAGGGGGCGCGCACTGAAGCTTTCTTT. Translated, it gives CASSLEGARTEAFF. The variable domain in full, completed from reference TRBV11-2 and TRBJ1-1, reads EAGVAQSPRYKIIEKRQSVAFWCNPISGHATLYWYQQILGQGPKLLIQFQNNGVVDDSQLPKDRFSAERLKGVDSTLKIQPAKLEDSAVYLCASSLEGARTEAFFGQGTRLTVV.